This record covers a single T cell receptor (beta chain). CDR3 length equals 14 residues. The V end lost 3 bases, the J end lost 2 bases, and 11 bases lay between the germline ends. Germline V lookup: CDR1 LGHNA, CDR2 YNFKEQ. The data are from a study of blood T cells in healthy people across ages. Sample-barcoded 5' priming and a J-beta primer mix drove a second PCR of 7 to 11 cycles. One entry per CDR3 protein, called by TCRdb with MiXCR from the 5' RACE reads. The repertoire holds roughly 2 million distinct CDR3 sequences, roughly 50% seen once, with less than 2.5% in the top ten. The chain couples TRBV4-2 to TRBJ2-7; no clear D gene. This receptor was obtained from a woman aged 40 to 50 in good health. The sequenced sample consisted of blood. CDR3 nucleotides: TGTGCCAGCAGCCACAACTGGGATGCCTACGAGCAGTACTTC. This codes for CASSHNWDAYEQYF.